Here is one T cell receptor beta chain with its context. Its target is not known. The data stem from a study of graft-versus-host responses after intestinal transplantation. Study details: After anti-thymocyte globulin induction, recipients took tacrolimus and steroids for approximately three years. Findings of the study overall: Researchers found GvH clones in recipient marrow, and some showed up first in ileum or blood.

Only in-frame clones appear in the TCRdb table, and some are missing; sequencing was by immunoSEQ multiplex PCR. The sample consists of fewer than 45,000 clones, about 90% of them appearing once. Germline V gene lookup returns CDR1 MGHRA and CDR2 YSYEKL. There are 15 residues in the CDR3. V was cut by 0 bases and J by 2 bases, with 10 bases left in between. This chain links TRBV4-1 with TRBJ2-5, with no clear D. The receptor was derived from a human patient who received an intestinal transplant, so some T cells may come from the graft donor. Here the sequenced sample was PBMCs, taken about 330 days after intestinal transplant. This chain's CDR3 is CASSQDVAYQETQYF. In DNA, the CDR3 is TGCGCCAGCAGCCAAGATGTCGCTTATCAAGAGACCCAGTACTTC.